The 9 T cell receptor beta chains reported below all come from one sample, sequenced in a study of control samples from healthy donors and cancer patients. Libraries were prepared by immunoSEQ multiplex PCR; TCRdb keeps only in-frame clonotypes and omits some of them. The sample holds about 130,000 clones, about 90% seen once. The sample consisted of blood. Source of these receptors: a man younger than 30 in good health.

The V gene is TRBV6-5, the J gene TRBJ2-7; unclear D gene. In germline, CDR1 is MNHEY, CDR2 SVGAGI. The CDR3 loop spans 11 amino acids. Trimming removed 4 bases at V and 3 bases at J, with 4 bases between. The CDR3 DNA reads TGTGCCAGCAGTTTAAACTACGAGCAGTACTTC. Its translation: CASSLNYEQYF.

This clone came up a few times. This rearrangement joins TRBV6-1 to TRBJ1-2; 8 nucleotides line up with TRBD1. The CDR3 consists of 15 residues. V trimming: 3 bases; J trimming: 4 bases; junction bases outside the gene matches: 7. The V gene's germline CDR1 is MNHNS and CDR2 SASEGT. CDR3 in DNA: TGTGCCAGCAGTGAGACAGGGGTTAATCCCTATGGCTACACCTTC. It encodes CASSETGVNPYGYTF.

This sequence joins TRBV7-2 and TRBJ1-5; 8 bases agree with TRBD1. Germline CDR1 SGHTA, CDR2 FQGNSA. The CDR3 length is 15 residues. V trimming: 5 bases; J trimming: 5 bases; junction bases outside the gene matches: 8. CDR3 sequence (DNA): TGTGCCAGCAGCCCAGGGACAGGACCTTATCAGCCCCAGCATTTT. Amino acids: CASSPGTGPYQPQHF.

The chain employs TRBV7-9 and TRBJ2-4; D unresolved. CDR3 length: 15 residues. CDR1 and CDR2 (germline): SEHNR, FQNEAQ (reference sequence). V shed 1 base and J shed 0 bases, with 7 bases lying between them. CDR3 loop: CASSLVGLAKNIQYF. The CDR3 DNA is TGTGCCAGCAGCTTAGTCGGATTAGCCAAAAACATTCAGTACTTC.

This clone was recorded a few times. The chain carries TRBV7-3 and TRBJ2-2; D uncertain. The CDR3 loop spans 12 amino acids. Trimming cost V 4 bases and J 3 bases, with 3 bases left between them. Looked up from germline, CDR1 is SGHTA and CDR2 is FQGTGA. This chain's CDR3 is CASSSDTGELFF. The DNA of the CDR3 is TGTGCCAGCAGCTCAGACACCGGGGAGCTGTTTTTT. The variable domain in full, with the rest retrieved from reference TRBV7-3 and TRBJ2-2, is GAGVSQTPSNKVTEKGKYVELRCDPISGHTALYWYRQSLGQGPEFLIYFQGTGAADDSGLPNDRFFAVRPEGSVSTLKIQRTERGDSAVYLCASSSDTGELFFGEGSRLTVL.

V usage is TRBV28 and J usage is TRBJ1-1; 8 nucleotides match TRBD1. V lost 5 bases, J lost 1 base, and 3 bases stayed unmatched. This CDR3 is built from 14 residues. Germline CDR1 MDHEN, CDR2 SYDVKM. CDR3 in amino acids: CASSGQGANTEAFF. The CDR3 DNA sequence: TGTGCCAGCAGTGGACAGGGTGCGAACACTGAAGCTTTCTTT.

This chain uses TRBV24-1 with TRBJ1-1; TRBD1 matches 7 bases. Germline V gene lookup returns CDR1 KGHDR and CDR2 SFDVKD. The trim removed 5 bases at V and 1 base at J, leaving 0 bases unmatched. The CDR3 runs 13 residues. Here the CDR3 reads CATSGQGNTEAFF. For the CDR3, the DNA is TGTGCCACCAGTGGACAGGGGAACACTGAAGCTTTCTTT.

The chain uses TRBV10-3 and TRBJ1-6; 7 nucleotides match TRBD1. With V trimmed by 2 bases and J by 10 bases, 5 bases remained unmatched. The CDR3 runs 14 residues. Germline CDR1 is ENHRY and CDR2 is SYGVKD. The CDR3 region has the DNA TGTGCCATCAGTGAGCGGGACAGTTACTCACCCCTCCACTTT. As protein: CAISERDSYSPLHF.

The chain combines TRBV18 with TRBJ2-1; 9 bases align to TRBD2. Trimming at V came to 3 bases and at J to 9 bases, leaving 15 bases not matched to a gene. Germline V CDR1 and CDR2: KGHSH, LQKENI. This CDR3 is 17 amino acids long. CDR3 DNA: TGTGCCAGCTCACCTTCATTGGGTATAGCGGGAGAGAGTGAGCAGTTCTTC. Translated: CASSPSLGIAGESEQFF.